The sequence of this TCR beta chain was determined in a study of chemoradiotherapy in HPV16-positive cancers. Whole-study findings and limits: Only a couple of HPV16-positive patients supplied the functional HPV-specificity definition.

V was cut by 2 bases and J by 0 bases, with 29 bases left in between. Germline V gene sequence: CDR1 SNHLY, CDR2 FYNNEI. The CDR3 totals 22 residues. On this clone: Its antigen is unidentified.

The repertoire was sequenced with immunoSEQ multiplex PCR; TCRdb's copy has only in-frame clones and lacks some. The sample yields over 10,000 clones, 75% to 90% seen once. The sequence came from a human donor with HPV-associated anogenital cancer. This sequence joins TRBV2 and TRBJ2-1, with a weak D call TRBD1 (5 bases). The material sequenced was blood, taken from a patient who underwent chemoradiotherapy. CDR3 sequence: CASSESKSAGPEVPSSYNEQFF. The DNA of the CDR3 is TGTGCCAGCAGTGAATCGAAGTCGGCAGGGCCAGAGGTCCCGAGCTCCTACAATGAGCAGTTCTTC.